The 9 T cell receptor beta chains given below trace back to one sample, sequenced in a study of T cell responses to AZD1222 COVID-19 vaccine. Sequencing used immunoSEQ multiplex PCR; TCRdb keeps in-frame clones, though not all of them. The data hold 130,000 to 150,000 clones, with about nine tenths observed a single time. The starting material was peripheral blood, obtained on day 0 of AZD1222 vaccination. Receptor source: an adult in good health.

This chain connects TRBV30 to TRBJ2-7; no definite D call. The ends were cut back, 5 bases at V and 5 bases at J, with 16 bases in the middle. This CDR3 contains 13 residues. Per the germline V gene, CDR1 is GTSNPN and CDR2 is SVGIG (reference sequence). CDR3 in amino acids: CAWGHTGLNEQYF. The CDR3 DNA sequence: TGTGCCTGGGGTCATACCGGGCTTAACGAGCAGTACTTC.

The rearrangement joins TRBV19 to TRBJ2-1; D remains ambiguous. V was pared by 5 bases and J by 3 bases, with 8 bases between. The CDR3 is made up of 13 amino acids. Germline loops: CDR1 LNHDA, CDR2 SQIVND (reference sequence). In DNA, the CDR3 is TGTGCCAGTAGTGTGTGGGTCTACAATGAGCAGTTCTTC. This encodes CASSVWVYNEQFF.

The rearrangement links TRBV18 to TRBJ2-5, with D perhaps assigned TRBD1 or TRBD2 (7 bases each). CDR3 length: 15 residues. CDR1 and CDR2 (germline): KGHSH, LQKENI. V was trimmed by 3 bases and J by 0 bases, leaving 11 bases between them. CDR3 bases: TGTGCCAGCTCACCCAGGGGGGGGCACCAAGAGACCCAGTACTTC. Its translation: CASSPRGGHQETQYF.

This rearrangement joins TRBV27 to TRBJ2-7, with 7 positions matching TRBD2. CDR3 size: 15 residues. CDR1 is MNHEY, CDR2 SMNVEV, per germline (reference sequence). V dropped 1 base and J dropped 0; count of bases not matched to a gene: 3. The CDR3 loop is CASSLFAGDSYEQYF. CDR3 DNA sequence: TGTGCCAGCAGTTTATTCGCGGGAGACTCCTACGAGCAGTACTTC.

The chain uses TRBV6-5 and TRBJ1-4; D gene ambiguous. Looked up from germline, CDR1 is MNHEY and CDR2 is SVGAGI. Trimming took 0 bases from V and 0 from J, leaving 8 bases between them. The CDR3 length is 16 residues. The CDR3 coding sequence is TGTGCCAGCAGTTACTCGATATCCTCAACTAATGAAAAACTGTTTTTT. Translated: CASSYSISSTNEKLFF.

V is TRBV2 and J is TRBJ2-3; tentatively, D is TRBD2 (5 bases). The CDR3 consists of 15 residues. Germline CDR1 reads SNHLY; CDR2 reads FYNNEI. The V and J ends lost 5 bases and 5 bases respectively, with 17 bases between them. CDR3 loop: CASSNGDIGKDTQYF. CDR3 sequence (DNA): TGTGCCAGCAGTAATGGGGATATCGGGAAAGATACGCAGTATTTT.

This clone occurred once. The genes are TRBV30 and TRBJ1-5; 8 nucleotides match TRBD1. With V trimmed by 5 bases and J by 7 bases, 7 bases remained unmatched. Germline V CDR1 and CDR2: GTSNPN, SVGIG (reference sequence). This CDR3 has 13 amino acids. As DNA, the CDR3 is TGTGCCTGGGGGACAGGCGGGGGGCAGCCCCAGCATTTT. It specifies CAWGTGGGQPQHF.

The V gene is TRBV7-2, the J gene TRBJ2-7, with a possible D match to TRBD1 (5 bases). V was pared by 3 bases and J by 1 base, with 10 bases between. Germline-derived CDR1 and CDR2 are SGHTA and FQGNSA. This CDR3 spans 14 amino acids. The CDR3 region is CASSFSQGSYEQYF. The CDR3 DNA follows: TGTGCCAGCAGCTTTTCCCAGGGATCCTACGAGCAGTACTTC.

The rearrangement links TRBV12-3 or TRBV12-4 to TRBJ2-1; 7 bases agree with TRBD1. This CDR3 is built from 13 residues. Losses at the gene ends were 6 bases for V and 10 bases for J; bases not matched to a gene: 9. The CDR3 is CASSETGDGEQFF. The DNA of the CDR3 is TGTGCCAGCAGCGAAACAGGGGACGGCGAGCAGTTCTTC.